This record concerns one TCR beta chain sequence. The antigen remains undetermined. The table came from immunoSEQ multiplex PCR; TCRdb's copy has only in-frame clones and leaves some out. Of 35,000 or so clones in the sample, about 84% were seen once. The data originate from a study of OX40 agonist ivuxolimab in advanced cancers. Germline V gives CDR1 MDHEN, CDR2 SYDVKM. The V gene lost 3 bases and the J gene lost 3 bases, with 10 bases spanning the gap. The CDR3 runs to 14 residues. Exclusion applied to patients with autoimmune disease history or systemic immunosuppression. General study points: Expansion of clones was among the lowest in partial responders at 0.1-3.0 mg/kg.

The source is an adult with an advanced solid tumor such as melanoma, head and neck, liver or kidney cancer. This specimen was CD4+ or CD8+ T cells sorted from blood, taken in a trial of the OX40 agonist ivuxolimab. V usage is TRBV28 and J usage is TRBJ2-3; D remains unclear. This CDR3 reads CASSLVDGTDTQYF. The CDR3 DNA sequence: TGTGCCAGCAGTTTGGTTGATGGGACAGATACGCAGTATTTT.